This TCR beta chain is from a study of CD8 T cells in ankylosing spondylitis. TCRdb passed the 5' RACE reads through MiXCR, listing each CDR3 protein once. The sample lists some 350,000 distinct CDR3 sequences, about 14% seen once, with about 1% in the top ten. Study outcomes and limitations: Disease-linked clones, CD8+, were relatively rare in peripheral blood.

This clonotype occurred a few times. Its antigen is unidentified. The germline gives CDR1 DFQATT, CDR2 SNEGSKA (reference sequence). V dropped 6 bases and J dropped 4 bases, with 15 bases sitting between them. This CDR3 spans 13 amino acids. The sample was blood, either unsorted or a sorted T cell fraction (not recorded which). This sequence was found in a male donor with ankylosing spondylitis or in good health (not recorded which). The rearrangement joins TRBV20-1 to TRBJ1-2; D gene uncertain. The CDR3 DNA follows: TGCAGTGCCTCCCTTGACCTACCCTATGGCTACACCTTC. Translation gives CSASLDLPYGYTF.